This record concerns one TCR beta chain sequence. The antigen remains unidentified. This sample stems from a study of blood T cells in healthy people across ages. Study-level results: The diversity estimates, figures obtained from one million T cells, were considered underestimates. The unknown donor CMV status may have confounded expanded clonotype changes.

Primers used in a second PCR of roughly 7 to 12 cycles were a sample-barcoded 5' primer and a J-beta primer mix. Using its own MiXCR run on the 5' RACE reads, TCRdb lists one record per CDR3 protein. Counted here are about 1,400,000 distinct CDR3 sequences, approximately 59% occurring once; the ten biggest clones make up over 5.5%. The germline V gene has CDR1 MDHEN and CDR2 SYDVKM. This CDR3 region has 14 residues. The V gene lost 4 bases and the J gene lost 5 bases, with 14 bases spanning the gap. The source of this sequence is a man aged 18 to 35 in good health. This rearrangement joins TRBV28 to TRBJ1-2; no reliable D call. Source material: blood. CDR3 sequence: CASSYTSREYGYTF. The CDR3, as DNA: TGTGCCAGCAGTTACACCTCCCGGGAATATGGCTACACCTTC.